Shown below are 29 T cell receptor beta chains from a single sample sequenced in a study of CD8 T cells in ankylosing spondylitis. TCRdb ran MiXCR on the 5' RACE reads and lists one entry per CDR3 protein. Here the sample spans roughly 260,000 distinct CDR3 sequences, 20% being singletons. The material sequenced was blood, either unsorted or a sorted T cell fraction (not recorded which). Receptor source: a male donor with ankylosing spondylitis or in good health (not recorded which).

This clonotype was found a few times. Lacking the conserved final phenylalanine or tryptophan, this CDR3 likely reflects a read error. Because the CDR3's place on the DNA is in doubt, the DNA is left out and the CDR3 is given as listed by TCRdb. CDR3 protein: CASSHQGIN. The chain has TRBV3-1 and TRBJ2-7; the table names TRBD1, a call not compared with the DNA. 9 amino acids form the CDR3, both terminal residues included. Germline values: CDR1 LGHDT, CDR2 YNNKEL (reference sequence).

Only a few counts were recorded for this clonotype. The rearrangement uses TRBV7-2 and TRBJ1-1, with D hard to call. Between the trimmed V and J ends, which lost 1 base and 0 bases, there was a span of 9 bases. CDR1 SGHTA and CDR2 FQGNSA come from the germline V gene. The CDR3 extends over 15 amino acids. The CDR3 coding sequence is TGTGCCAGCAGCTTAGGTCAACAGCTGAACACTGAAGCTTTCTTT. Protein product: CASSLGQQLNTEAFF.

The V and J genes are TRBV10-2 and TRBJ2-7; no clear D. The germline V and J ends were trimmed by 5 bases and 3 bases, with 14 bases remaining between them. Germline V lookup: CDR1 WSHSY, CDR2 SAAADI. This CDR3 spans 14 amino acids. CDR3 bases: TGCGCCAGCAGTCTGAGAATGGGGTTCTACGAGCAGTACGTC. Its translation: CASSLRMGFYEQYV.

This clonotype was detected many times. The chain combines TRBV5-1 with TRBJ1-2; 10 nucleotides line up with TRBD1. The V gene end was trimmed by 4 bases and the J gene end by 6 bases; junction bases not matched to a gene: 3. CDR3 length equals 13 residues. From germline, CDR1 is SGHRS and CDR2 YFSETQ. In nucleotides, the CDR3 is TGCGCCAGCAGCCCGGGACAGGGGAATGGCTACACCTTC. Its protein is CASSPGQGNGYTF.

This clonotype was observed a few times. This chain connects TRBV23-1 to TRBJ1-1; the match to TRBD1 covers 7 bases. TRBV23-1 is an ORF, with its function uncertain. The V gene end was trimmed by 8 bases and the J gene end by 1 base; junction bases not matched to a gene: 13. The CDR3 covers 16 residues. CDR3: CASSIGEGAENTEAFF. CDR3 nucleotide sequence: TGCGCCAGCTCAATCGGGGAGGGGGCTGAGAACACTGAAGCTTTCTTT.

V and J are TRBV5-1 and TRBJ2-3; D gene ambiguous. CDR1 SGHRS and CDR2 YFSETQ come from the germline V gene. The CDR3 covers 14 residues. Trimming took 0 bases from V and 4 from J, leaving 9 bases between them. For the CDR3, the DNA is TGCGCCAGCAGCTTGGAATCCTCCGCAGATACGCAGTATTTT. It specifies CASSLESSADTQYF.

There are a few counts of this clonotype. This chain uses TRBV5-1 with TRBJ1-5; 12 nucleotides match TRBD1. This CDR3 has 18 residues. V gave up 0 bases and J gave up 3 bases; unmatched junction bases: 7. Per germline, CDR1 SGHRS and CDR2 YFSETQ. CDR3 region: CASSLGDRGRSPNQPQHF. The DNA for the CDR3 is TGCGCCAGCAGCTTGGGGGACAGGGGGCGTAGCCCCAATCAGCCCCAGCATTTT.

This clonotype was seen only a few times. Here the CDR3 DNA reads TGTGCCAGCAGCGCTAGCGGGATAGGCCCCTACAATGAGCAGTTCTTC. Amino acids: CASSASGIGPYNEQFF. The rearrangement joins TRBV7-3 to TRBJ2-1; 9 bases map to TRBD2. Trimming removed 5 bases from V and 2 bases from J; junction bases left unmatched: 7. The CDR3 contains 16 residues. Germline V lookup: CDR1 SGHTA, CDR2 FQGTGA.

This clonotype was recorded many times. The chain is built from TRBV12-3 or TRBV12-4 and TRBJ1-2; D not resolved. V was cut by 5 bases and J by 8 bases, with 15 bases left in between. The CDR3 spans 13 residues. CDR3 DNA sequence: TGTGCCAGCAGTCCTAGACCGGGGAGCGGCTACACCTTC. Translating gives CASSPRPGSGYTF.

This clonotype was seen only a few times. The chain combines TRBV12-3 or TRBV12-4 with TRBJ1-5, with 7 nucleotides matching TRBD1. The CDR3 runs to 15 residues. Trimming took 5 bases from V and 3 from J; bases not matched to a gene: 7. The CDR3 region is CASSPRGRVNQPQHF. Written as DNA, the CDR3 is TGTGCCAGCAGTCCTAGGGGGCGGGTCAATCAGCCCCAGCATTTT.

This clonotype was observed a few times. This sequence joins TRBV5-1 and TRBJ2-2; 7 bases fit TRBD1. Germline V gene data show CDR1 as SGHRS and CDR2 as YFSETQ. The CDR3 totals 16 residues. Losses at the gene ends were 4 bases for V and 1 base for J; bases not matched to a gene: 7. The CDR3 DNA sequence: TGCGCCAGCAGCGTAACGACAGGGAAGAACACCGGGGAGCTGTTTTTT. Translation gives CASSVTTGKNTGELFF.

This clonotype was seen many times. This chain uses TRBV24-1 with TRBJ2-7; D gene uncertain. The V gene's germline CDR1 is KGHDR and CDR2 SFDVKD. The CDR3 covers 19 residues. V dropped 4 bases and J dropped 2 bases, with 26 bases sitting between them. CDR3 DNA sequence: TGTGCCACCAGTGACGATAAAATTGCCGAATCGGCGATACCCTACGAGCAGTACGTC. The encoded protein is CATSDDKIAESAIPYEQYV.

The chain's CDR3 is CASATGGGHQPQHF. CDR3 coding DNA: TGTGCCAGCGCGACAGGTGGGGGACATCAGCCCCAGCATTTT. The rearrangement joins TRBV2 to TRBJ1-5; possibly TRBD1 for D (6 bases). The CDR3 has 14 residues. Trimming cost V 8 bases and J 5 bases, with 16 bases left between them. Germline lookup yields CDR1 SNHLY and CDR2 FYNNEI.

J is TRBJ1-6 and V is TRBV10-3; weak D call: TRBD1 (5 bases). This CDR3 region has 15 residues. CDR1 ENHRY and CDR2 SYGVKD come from the germline V gene. Trimming took 2 bases from V and 9 from J, leaving 14 bases between them. The CDR3 spells CAISERGEGISPLHF. The CDR3 nucleotides read TGTGCCATCAGTGAGCGGGGCGAGGGGATTTCACCCCTCCACTTT.

The V call is TRBV18, the J call TRBJ2-2; D tentatively fits TRBD1 or TRBD2 (5 bases each). This CDR3 contains 14 residues. V was shortened by 1 base and J by 4 bases, with 7 bases between the two germline ends. Germline-derived CDR1 and CDR2 are KGHSH and LQKENI. The CDR3 region has the DNA TGTGCCAGCTCACCACGGGGGACCACCGGGGAGCTGTTTTTT. This gives the protein CASSPRGTTGELFF.

The sample holds a few counts of this clonotype. This chain links TRBV9 with TRBJ2-2; no reliable D call. CDR3 size: 14 residues. V dropped 3 bases and J dropped 4 bases, with 10 bases sitting between them. Germline-derived CDR1 and CDR2 are SGDLS and YYNGEE. The CDR3: CASSAFDRTGELFF. CDR3 coding DNA: TGTGCCAGCAGCGCGTTCGATCGCACCGGGGAGCTGTTTTTT.

The chain combines TRBV20-1 with TRBJ2-4, with 7 bases that match TRBD1. This CDR3 contains 14 residues. From germline, CDR1 is DFQATT and CDR2 SNEGSKA (reference sequence). The V and J ends lost 6 bases and 3 bases, in that order; junction bases with no gene match: 8. The CDR3 nucleotides read TGCAGTGCAACAGGGCCAGGGGGCAAAAACATTCAGTACTTC. Residues: CSATGPGGKNIQYF.

This clonotype was picked up a small number of times. The chain combines TRBV29-1 with TRBJ2-1; the D is unclear. CDR3 size: 13 residues. V lost 6 bases and J lost 7, with 16 bases in between. CDR1 is SQVTM, CDR2 ANQGSEA, per germline. The CDR3 coding sequence is TGCAGCGTCAAAAGTGGGCTCGGTAATGAGCAGTTCTTC. This gives the protein CSVKSGLGNEQFF.

This clonotype was picked up a small number of times. This chain links TRBV20-1 with TRBJ2-3; 8 bases line up with TRBD2. The CDR3 has 12 amino acids. Germline V gives CDR1 DFQATT, CDR2 SNEGSKA (reference sequence). The trim removed 6 bases at V and 4 bases at J, leaving 3 bases unmatched. The CDR3 DNA is TGCAGTGCCCGGGGACTAGCAGATACGCAGTATTTT. Encoded protein: CSARGLADTQYF.

The gene calls are TRBV11-2 and TRBJ1-1; 11 bases map to TRBD1. CDR1 and CDR2 (germline): SGHAT, FQNNGV. V trimming: 4 bases; J trimming: 4 bases; junction bases outside the gene matches: 5. The CDR3 loop spans 15 amino acids. The CDR3 nucleotides are TGTGCCAGCAGCTGGACAGGGGGCAGGGGCACTGAAGCTTTCTTT. Residues: CASSWTGGRGTEAFF.

The genes are TRBV5-1 and TRBJ2-2; D is perhaps TRBD1 (5 bases). The CDR3 spans 16 residues. CDR1 and CDR2 from the germline V gene are SGHRS and YFSETQ. The germline V and J ends were trimmed by 0 bases and 5 bases, with 14 bases remaining between them. The CDR3 here is CASSLGARVTTGELFF. The CDR3 nucleotides are TGCGCCAGCAGCTTGGGGGCCAGGGTGACGACCGGGGAGCTGTTTTTT.

The chain recombines TRBV5-5 with TRBJ2-2, with unresolved D. V was clipped by 7 bases and J by 6 bases, with 10 bases between them. The CDR3 loop spans 12 amino acids. Germline V lookup: CDR1 SGHKS, CDR2 YYEKEE (reference sequence). The CDR3 region is CASGVISGELFF. DNA of the CDR3: TGTGCCAGCGGGGTCATATCCGGGGAGCTGTTTTTT.

The chain is built from TRBV20-1 and TRBJ2-1; tentatively, D is TRBD2 (6 bases). The V end was cut by 7 bases, the J end by 6 bases, with 13 bases between. Per the germline V gene, CDR1 is DFQATT and CDR2 is SNEGSKA (reference sequence). CDR3 length equals 12 residues. The CDR3 region has the DNA TGCAGTGAATTTGGACTACGCAATGAGCAGTTCTTC. Amino acids: CSEFGLRNEQFF.

The CDR3 DNA is TGTGCCACCAGTGACGGGGGACAGCCCCAGCATTTT. This encodes CATSDGGQPQHF. The chain joins TRBV24-1 to TRBJ1-5, with D perhaps TRBD1 (5 bases). Germline loops: CDR1 KGHDR, CDR2 SFDVKD. V lost 4 bases and J 7 bases, leaving 7 bases between the germline ends. The CDR3 has 12 amino acids.

This clonotype was seen ten or more times. The V call is TRBV12-3 or TRBV12-4, the J call TRBJ1-6; D is uncertain. Trimming stripped 3 bases from V and 10 bases from J, with 13 bases between. This CDR3 contains 14 residues. CDR3 nucleotides: TGTGCCAGCAGTTTGGAGAGGACGAGATCACCCCTCCACTTT. Protein product: CASSLERTRSPLHF.

On this clonotype itself: A much larger clone lies one base from this, so it may be a read error. This chain connects TRBV4-2 to TRBJ2-3, with D perhaps matching TRBD2 (6 bases). The germline V gene has CDR1 LGHNA and CDR2 YNFKEQ. This CDR3 spans 14 amino acids. CDR3 region: CTSSPHGSWDTQYF. The CDR3, as DNA: TGTACCAGCAGCCCACACGGGAGTTGGGATACGCAGTATTTT.

This clonotype has a handful of counts. This chain connects TRBV20-1 to TRBJ2-5, with TRBD1 as a possible D gene (5 bases). Per the germline V gene, CDR1 is DFQATT and CDR2 is SNEGSKA (reference sequence). The V end was cut by 2 bases, the J end by 2 bases, with 18 bases between. There are 16 residues in the CDR3. CDR3 sequence reads: CSARPMVGRDQETQYF. DNA of the CDR3: TGCAGTGCTAGACCCATGGTCGGCAGGGATCAAGAGACCCAGTACTTC.

This chain connects TRBV2 to TRBJ1-4; perhaps TRBD1 as D (6 bases). The CDR3 is 13 amino acids. Germline V gene data show CDR1 as SNHLY and CDR2 as FYNNEI. V was cut by 6 bases and J by 7 bases, with 12 bases left in between. The CDR3 nucleotides read TGTGCCAGCAGCCTAAGGACAGTTGAAAAACTGTTTTTT. Its translation: CASSLRTVEKLFF.

The chain is built from TRBV11-2 and TRBJ2-5; tentatively, D is TRBD2 (6 bases). This CDR3 contains 14 residues. Per germline, CDR1 SGHAT and CDR2 FQNNGV. V was shortened by 1 base and J by 0 bases, with 6 bases between the two germline ends. In DNA form, the CDR3 reads TGTGCCAGCAGCTTAGGGAGGGACCAAGAGACCCAGTACTTC. This encodes CASSLGRDQETQYF.